A selection of T cell receptor beta chains follows, all from one sample in a study of cytomegalovirus exposure and HLA in healthy donors. Using immunoSEQ multiplex PCR, the repertoire was profiled, and TCRdb retains in-frame clones only, with some absent. The data show around 120,000 clones, less than 85% seen once. Sequencing was performed on PBMCs. The receptor source for this set is a man in his fifties or sixties in good health and CMV-seropositive. CDR3s include the opening cysteine and the closing phenylalanine or tryptophan. The D gene is left open where the match is weak. Not every row has a clone size; where given, it reads once, few, many or a size class.

TRBJ2-1	TRBV2	.	.	TGTGCCAGCCTGACGGGATTTGAGCAGTTCTTC	CASLTGFEQFF
TRBJ2-7	TRBV15	TRBD1	.	TGTGCCACCAGCACGGACAGGGGCGGCTACGAGCAGTACTTC	CATSTDRGGYEQYF
TRBJ2-5	TRBV2	TRBD1	.	TGTGCCAGCAGTTTTTCCGGGACAGGGGCGGAAGAGACCCAGTACTTC	CASSFSGTGAEETQYF
TRBJ2-5	TRBV11-2	.	.	TGTGCCAGCAGCTTAGGGACAGCTAAGTACCAAGAGACCCAGTACTTC	CASSLGTAKYQETQYF
TRBJ1-4	TRBV9	.	.	TGTGCCAGCAGCTTAGCGGCGGGGGCTAATGAAAAACTGTTTTTT	CASSLAAGANEKLFF
TRBJ2-7	TRBV7-9	.	.	TGTTCCAGCAGCTTCACAGATGTTGCGTACTTC	CSSSFTDVAYF
TRBJ2-1	TRBV29-1	TRBD1	few	TGCAGCGTTGAAAATCAGGGGGCAACGAATGAGCAGTTCTTC	CSVENQGATNEQFF
TRBJ2-1	TRBV11-2	TRBD1	.	TGTGCCAGCAGCCCCCGGAAACCAGGGGGCAATGAGCAGTTCTTC	CASSPRKPGGNEQFF
TRBJ2-7	TRBV4-1	.	.	TGCGCCAGCAGCCAAGTTAACCTAGTGGCTTTCGACGAGCAGTACTTC	CASSQVNLVAFDEQYF
TRBJ1-2	TRBV7-6	.	few	TGTGCCAGCAGCTCGGGGGTGGGGTCAGCTAACTATGGCTACACCTTC	CASSSGVGSANYGYTF
TRBJ2-5	TRBV27	.	.	TGTGCCAGCAGTTTACGCGGGGTCCAAGAGACCCAGTACTTC	CASSLRGVQETQYF
TRBJ2-7	TRBV5-1	TRBD1	.	TGCGCCAGCAGCTTTGGACAGGAGACCTACGAGCAGTACTTC	CASSFGQETYEQYF
TRBJ2-5	TRBV5-1	.	.	TGCGCCAGCAGCTACGCAGAAGAGACCCAGTACTTC	CASSYAEETQYF
TRBJ2-5	TRBV7-9	.	.	TGTGCCAGCAGCTTAACAGGAACGCAAGAGACCCAGTACTTC	CASSLTGTQETQYF
TRBJ2-7	TRBV19	TRBD2	.	TGTGCCAGTAGTCGGCTAGCGGGAGTACTCCACGAGCAGTACTTC	CASSRLAGVLHEQYF
TRBJ2-4	TRBV2	TRBD2	.	TGTGCCAGCAGTCCCCAGGGACTAGCTATGAACATTCAGTACTTC	CASSPQGLAMNIQYF
TRBJ2-1	TRBV2	TRBD1	.	TGTGCCAGCAGTCGGACAGGGTTATGGTGGAATGAGCAGTTCTTC	CASSRTGLWWNEQFF
TRBJ1-4	TRBV5-1	.	.	TGCGCCAGCAGCTTGGCTCAGGGAGAAAAACTGTTTTTT	CASSLAQGEKLFF
TRBJ2-3	TRBV7-2	.	.	TGTGCCAGCAGCTTAATCGGCTGGGCTCCACTCGGCACAGATACGCAGTATTTT	CASSLIGWAPLGTDTQYF
TRBJ1-4	TRBV19	.	.	TGTGCCAGTAGTATTCCAAGGGGCGCAAGTCGTGAAAAACTGTTTTTT	CASSIPRGASREKLFF
TRBJ2-7	TRBV19	.	.	TGTGCCAGTAGTATAGTCGACAGAACCGGCTACGAGCAGTACTTC	CASSIVDRTGYEQYF
TRBJ2-1	TRBV6-5	.	.	TGTGCCAGCAGTTACTCGAAAGGGGGACGTGAGCAGTTCTTC	CASSYSKGGREQFF
TRBJ2-6	TRBV4-1	TRBD1	.	TGCGCCACCATGGGACAGGGCCCCTCTCTGGGGGCCAACGTCCTGACTTTC	CATMGQGPSLGANVLTF
TRBJ2-5	TRBV11-2	TRBD2	.	TGTGCCAGCAGCTTAGACCCGCGGGAGGAGACCCAGTACTTC	CASSLDPREETQYF
TRBJ1-1	TRBV6-5	.	.	TGTGCCAGCAGTTACAAGCGTGGCGGTCCACTAGAAGCTTTCTTT	CASSYKRGGPLEAFF
TRBJ2-1	TRBV7-2	.	few	TGTGCCAGCAGTTCAGTCGGGGGAATCTACAATGAGCAGTTCTTC	CASSSVGGIYNEQFF
TRBJ2-7	TRBV11-2	.	.	TGTGCCAGCAGCGAGGTAGGCCACGAGCAGTACTTC	CASSEVGHEQYF